One sample yielded the 5 T cell receptor beta chains listed below, sequenced in a study of T cell clonality in common variable immunodeficiency. Method: immunoSEQ multiplex PCR; TCRdb's copy keeps in-frame clones and lacks some. This record lists about 28,000 clones, none seen once only, and the top ten clones contain 10% to 15%. The sample was peripheral blood mononuclear cells. The source of these receptors is a person between 18 and 75 years old in good health.

This clone was seen at least ten times. CDR3: CSAARPTGSYEQYF. The DNA read from the CDR3 is TGCAGTGCTGCCCGCCCAACAGGTTCCTACGAG. This rearrangement joins TRBV20-1 to TRBJ2-7; tentative D call: TRBD1 (5 bases). The read ends 3 residues shy of where the CDR3 ends; the end is completed using the germline J gene. There are 14 residues in the CDR3. Per the germline V gene, CDR1 is DFQATT and CDR2 is SNEGSKA (reference sequence). Between the trimmed V and J ends, which lost 5 bases and 1 base, there was a span of 15 bases.

This clone was counted at least ten times. The sequenced CDR3 bases are TGTGCCAGCAGTTACCCCCCGACAGGGTTGTCCTACGAG. Amino acids: CASSYPPTGLSYE. The CDR3 in its entirety is CASSYPPTGLSYEQYF. The chain links TRBV6-2 or TRBV6-3 to TRBJ2-7, with 7 bases that match TRBD1. The read falls 3 residues short of the CDR3 end, and the missing part is taken from the germline J gene. The CDR3 has 16 residues. Germline assignment: CDR1 MNHEY and CDR2 SVGEGT. The V segment lost 2 bases and the J segment 1 base; nucleotides outside the gene matches: 8.

This clone was counted between two and nine times. Sequencing ends 3 residues short of the CDR3 end; the germline J gene provides the rest. This rearrangement joins TRBV6-2 or TRBV6-3 to TRBJ1-5; no clear D gene. Trimming took 6 bases from V and 6 from J, leaving 15 bases between them. This CDR3 is built from 14 residues. Germline V gene data show CDR1 as MNHEY and CDR2 as SVGEGT. CDR3 sequence: CASRLSGNGQPQHF. CDR3 DNA, as far as it was read: TGTGCCAGCAGGTTGTCGGGGAACGGTCAGCCC.

The sample holds many counts of this clone. The read falls 3 residues short of the CDR3 end, and the missing part is taken from the germline J gene. The V and J genes are TRBV28 and TRBJ1-5; possibly TRBD1 for D (6 bases). Per the germline V gene, CDR1 is MDHEN and CDR2 is SYDVKM. This CDR3 is 14 amino acids long. Trimming pared 8 bases from V and 5 bases from J, leaving 16 bases between. This CDR3 is CASLLQGYYQPQHF. CDR3 DNA, as far as it was read: TGTGCCAGCTTACTACAGGGTTATTATCAGCCC.

This clone was observed at least ten times. The missing CDR3 end, 3 residues past where the read stops, is filled in from the germline J gene. The chain carries TRBV20-1 and TRBJ2-2; 10 bases line up with TRBD1. Germline V gives CDR1 DFQATT, CDR2 SNEGSKA (reference sequence). The CDR3 is 16 residues long. The CDR3 is CSAPPGTGVDNEKLFF. The part of the CDR3 DNA that was read is TGCAGTGCACCGCCAGGGACAGGGGTTGATAATGAAAAG.